The entry below gives a single T cell receptor beta chain sequence along with its context. Genomic DNA constituted the template upon which TCR beta VDJ and CDR3 profiling was performed. TCRdb recomputed calls from the reads with MiXCR, one row per CDR3 protein. The sample contains 310,000 or so distinct CDR3 sequences, 45% to 65% of which appear only once. These data come from a study of CD8+CD57+ T cells in acquired aplastic anemia. Looking at the study overall: Recorded DNA amounts for sorted CD4+ and CD8+ cells had an average of around 3 ug.

For sequencing, patients were chosen who had shown expansion of CD8+CD57+ cells by flow cytometry. Everyone among the patients had severe acquired aplastic anemia. Unmatched junction bases numbered 14, after V lost 5 bases and J lost 9 bases. The CDR3 has 16 residues. CDR1 is ENHRY, CDR2 SYGVKD, per germline. The TCR comes from a human donor with aplastic anemia. The sample was sorted CD4+, CD8+, or CD8+CD57+ T cells (not recorded which) from PBMCs. This chain joins TRBV10-3 and TRBJ2-1, with 9 bases matching TRBD2. CDR3 loop: CAISLTPSGEWGEQFF. The CDR3 bases are TGTGCCATCAGTCTCACGCCTAGCGGGGAGTGGGGTGAGCAGTTCTTC.